This T cell receptor beta chain was captured by sequencing in a study of T cells in Graves' hyperthyroidism and ophthalmopathy. For ophthalmopathy patients, the Clinical Activity Score was at least 3 and the NOSPECS grade at least 4; duration was under 3 months. Uncontrolled infection, other autoimmune disease, pregnancy and lactation each barred patients from inclusion. Diagnosis rested on symptoms, serum thyroxine and TRAb, thyroid ultrasound, and orbital computed tomography. The PBMCs were sourced from fresh peripheral blood (around 9.3 ml). This clonotype was observed a handful of times. CDR3 length: 18 amino acids. J gave up 0 bases and V 5 bases, and 10 bases lay outside the gene matches. Germline V gene lookup returns CDR1 SGHRS and CDR2 YFSETQ. Using RNA transcripts as the source, TCR beta CDR3 regions were amplified. First-round RT-PCR targeting the TCR CDR3 was performed with the HTBI primer set. One entry per CDR3 protein results from TCRdb running MiXCR on the multiplex PCR reads. This sample has approximately 610,000 distinct CDR3 sequences, with over 12% found just once.

The sequence was collected from a woman in her thirties or forties with Graves' ophthalmopathy. V gene TRBV5-1 combines with J gene TRBJ2-6, with 8 bases that match TRBD1. Source material: blood. The CDR3 sequence is CASRLRTGTLSGANVLTF. As DNA, the CDR3 is TGCGCCAGCAGGTTGAGGACAGGGACACTCTCTGGGGCCAACGTCCTGACTTTC.